This is a list of T cell receptor beta chains from one sample in a study of monozygotic twins with inflammatory bowel disease. No DNA is given; TCRdb re-called the 5' RACE reads and lists each CDR3 protein once. The sample includes under 130,000 distinct CDR3 sequences. Sequencing input: blood. These receptors all come from a human donor with ulcerative colitis or Crohn's disease, or a healthy co-twin of an affected twin (not recorded which). The CDR3 runs from the conserved cysteine through the conserved F or W. The listing skips clone size in some rows; elsewhere it reads once, few, many or a size class.

v_call	j_call	clone_size	cdr3_aa
TRBV5-1	TRBJ2-3	.	CASSTSGGASRTDTQYF
TRBV5-6	TRBJ2-7	.	CASSRTSGRTPYEQYF
TRBV7-9	TRBJ1-2	.	CASSSRDPRYGYTF
TRBV28	TRBJ2-2	.	CASVAGGLSGELFF
TRBV7-9	TRBJ1-2	.	CASSSGYGYTF
TRBV12-3/TRBV12-4	TRBJ2-4	.	CASSPGTSGNIQYF
TRBV29-1	TRBJ1-5	.	CSVVDRADSNQPQHF
TRBV9	TRBJ2-1	.	CASSTRTSGRALEQFF
TRBV27	TRBJ1-2	.	CASSTQGQDTF
TRBV2	TRBJ1-2	.	CASGDRGNYGYTF
TRBV10-3	TRBJ2-7	.	CALGTTDEQYF
TRBV11-2	TRBJ2-7	.	CASSPHMVKGYEQYF
TRBV6-2/TRBV6-3	TRBJ1-1	.	CASSYSAVNTEAFF
TRBV5-1	TRBJ2-1	.	CASLSSTSSYNEQFF
TRBV7-2	TRBJ2-2	.	CASSLDRATTGELFF
TRBV13	TRBJ1-3	.	CASSLGWATSGNTIYF
TRBV29-1	TRBJ2-7	.	CSVSGSPGTYEQYF
TRBV21-1	TRBJ1-5	.	CASSIPGQGHQPQHF
TRBV5-1	TRBJ1-6	.	CASSLNDGSPLHF
TRBV29-1	TRBJ1-2	.	CSVEGSVQGYTF
TRBV9	TRBJ2-3	.	CASSRGERKITDTQYF
TRBV12-3/TRBV12-4	TRBJ2-5	medium-sized	CASSHHGRHQETQYF
TRBV9	TRBJ2-2	.	CASSVSAGTGELFF
TRBV7-2	TRBJ2-3	.	CASSLDVGGTQYF
TRBV14	TRBJ2-6	.	CASSQVPYVGFGANVLTF
TRBV2	TRBJ2-5	.	CASLLAYGETQYF
TRBV29-1	TRBJ2-3	.	CSDRGADTQYF
TRBV6-4	TRBJ2-2	.	CASSALAGENTGELFF
TRBV7-9	TRBJ2-7	.	CASSSGLAHEQYF
TRBV30	TRBJ2-2	.	CAWRRQTGAPPGEPFF
TRBV7-2	TRBJ2-5	.	CASSKEGVKQETQYF
TRBV28	TRBJ2-7	.	CASRRAGGPSTYEQYF
TRBV19	TRBJ2-1	.	CASGHRDRYNEQFF
TRBV11-1	TRBJ1-4	.	CASNPPRTGRAADEKLFF
TRBV20-1	TRBJ2-5	.	CSLKLAGGGPKETQYF
TRBV13	TRBJ2-5	.	CASSGYSLARQETQYF
TRBV10-3	TRBJ2-3	.	CAIREDRDKGTDTRYF
TRBV7-2	TRBJ2-1	.	CASRLVGGRYNEQFF
TRBV14	TRBJ2-7	.	CASSQTDRRSSYEQYF
TRBV20-1	TRBJ2-2	.	CSQRAGGGSGELFF
TRBV20-1	TRBJ2-7	.	CSAMPSEAYEQYF
TRBV20-1	TRBJ2-7	.	CSAPAGSSYEQYF
TRBV18	TRBJ1-5	.	CASSPLPGGDQPQHF
TRBV28	TRBJ2-7	.	CASGPLGQGGDEQYF
TRBV20-1	TRBJ1-5	.	CSAAGTGFQPQHF
TRBV11-2	TRBJ2-3	.	CASSLEFASTQYF
TRBV3-1	TRBJ2-1	.	CASSLKGGAGVMEQFF
TRBV20-1	TRBJ2-5	.	CSAGRTSGILETQYF
TRBV7-6	TRBJ2-1	.	CASSTAFGEQFF
TRBV7-9	TRBJ1-4	.	CASSLVGLNEKLFF
TRBV20-1	TRBJ1-1	.	CSASTGSHLAEAFF
TRBV5-6	TRBJ2-7	.	CASSLSSYEQYF
TRBV20-1	TRBJ2-5	.	CSAAGLAGVETQYF
TRBV9	TRBJ1-1	.	CASSTGQVTNTEAFF
TRBV4-3	TRBJ2-1	.	CASSHLPRNYNEQFF